Shown below are 14 T cell receptor beta chains from a single sample sequenced in a study of T cells of healthy individuals. A single record per CDR3 protein comes from TCRdb applying MiXCR to the 5' RACE reads. Among tens of thousands of distinct CDR3 sequences, roughly 15% were seen once, and the ten largest hold around 4.5%. These receptors all stem from a human donor in good health.

This sequence joins TRBV28 and TRBJ1-1; 7 bases fit TRBD1. Germline V lookup: CDR1 MDHEN, CDR2 SYDVKM. After removal of 11 bases from V and 4 bases from J, the junction contained 7 bases not matched to a gene. CDR3 length: 12 residues. CDR3 in DNA: TGTGCCTCGACAGGGAGGAGCACTGAAGCTTTCTTT. Residues: CASTGRSTEAFF.

Only a few counts were recorded for this clonotype. The V and J genes are TRBV20-1 and TRBJ2-7; the D is unclear. Germline CDR1 and CDR2: DFQATT and SNEGSKA (reference sequence). The CDR3 covers 14 residues. Trimming shortened V by 3 bases and J by 3 bases, and 15 bases separated the two germline ends. CDR3 in amino acids: CSARAVTVDYEQYF. CDR3 sequence (DNA): TGCAGTGCTAGGGCGGTGACGGTAGACTACGAGCAGTACTTC.

This clonotype was detected a few times. The chain has TRBV7-2 and TRBJ2-2; D ambiguous. The CDR3 extends over 14 amino acids. Trimming cost V 7 bases and J 6 bases, with 15 bases left between them. CDR1 and CDR2 from the germline V gene are SGHTA and FQGNSA. CDR3 DNA sequence: TGTGCCAGCACCCAACAAATTAGATCCGGGGAGCTGTTTTTT. This translates into CASTQQIRSGELFF.

This clonotype was recorded many times. The CDR3 DNA reads TGTGCCAGCAGCCAAGGTACCGAGAGTGGTTCACCCCTCCACTTT. Protein product: CASSQGTESGSPLHF. This chain uses TRBV3-1 with TRBJ1-6; no clear D. The CDR3 extends over 15 amino acids. Trimming stripped 1 base from V and 9 bases from J, with 13 bases between. The V gene's germline CDR1 is LGHDT and CDR2 YNNKEL (reference sequence).

The chain has TRBV5-4 and TRBJ2-3; 7 bases match TRBD2. Germline CDR1 is SGHNT and CDR2 is YYREEE (reference sequence). Germline trimming cut 0 bases from V and 0 bases from J; bases unmatched to any gene: 4. The length of the CDR3 is 16 residues. CDR3: CASSLEVRESTDTQYF. The CDR3 nucleotides read TGTGCCAGCAGCTTGGAAGTGCGGGAGAGCACAGATACGCAGTATTTT.

This chain links TRBV2 with TRBJ2-7, with a possible D match to TRBD2 (5 bases). Trimming removed 6 bases from V and 2 bases from J, with 23 bases in between. Germline CDR1 and CDR2: SNHLY and FYNNEI. CDR3 length: 17 residues. The DNA for the CDR3 is TGTGCCAGCAGGAAGGGTGATTCGGGGAGAGGAACCTACGAGCAGTACTTC. It codes for CASRKGDSGRGTYEQYF.

This clonotype was observed at least ten times. The rearrangement uses TRBV9 and TRBJ1-2; no clear D gene. Trimming took off 2 bases at V and 3 bases at J, with 11 bases between the two ends. This CDR3 is built from 14 residues. Germline V gives CDR1 SGDLS, CDR2 YYNGEE. CDR3 protein: CASSVADPYYGYTF. The CDR3 nucleotides read TGTGCCAGCAGCGTGGCAGATCCTTACTATGGCTACACCTTC.

This clonotype was seen many times. V and J are TRBV6-2 or TRBV6-3 and TRBJ2-3; TRBD2 matches 7 bases. The V gene end was trimmed by 4 bases and the J gene end by 5 bases; junction bases not matched to a gene: 9. The CDR3 extends over 15 amino acids. Per germline, CDR1 MNHEY and CDR2 SVGEGT. This CDR3 reads CASSSGTTGGDTQYF. The CDR3 DNA sequence: TGTGCCAGCAGTTCTGGGACTACCGGGGGAGATACGCAGTATTTT.

The V call is TRBV7-9, the J call TRBJ2-7; 7 bases line up with TRBD1. Germline CDR1 reads SEHNR; CDR2 reads FQNEAQ (reference sequence). There are 16 residues in the CDR3. The V segment lost 0 bases and the J segment 6 bases; nucleotides outside the gene matches: 11. Here the CDR3 reads CASSLAGTVSYAEQYF. DNA of the CDR3: TGTGCCAGCAGCTTAGCAGGGACAGTCTCCTATGCCGAGCAGTACTTC.

The chain is built from TRBV29-1 and TRBJ2-5, with D tentatively TRBD1 or TRBD2 (7 bases each). V gave up 7 bases and J gave up 5 bases, with 20 bases separating them. Germline CDR1 SQVTM, CDR2 ANQGSEA. CDR3 length: 14 residues. The CDR3 sequence is CSARDGGGQETQYF. CDR3 DNA: TGCAGCGCTAGGGATGGGGGGGGACAGGAGACCCAGTACTTC.

This clonotype was detected only a few times. V and J are TRBV11-2 and TRBJ2-2; TRBD1 matches at 11 bases. Germline CDR1 is SGHAT and CDR2 is FQNNGV. This CDR3 contains 16 residues. With V trimmed by 5 bases and J by 7 bases, 9 bases remained unmatched. DNA of the CDR3: TGTGCCAGCAGCCCCCGAGGACAGGGGGCTGGCGGGGAGCTGTTTTTT. Its translation: CASSPRGQGAGGELFF.

This chain connects TRBV30 to TRBJ2-1; TRBD2 matches at 8 bases. After removal of 3 bases from V and 10 bases from J, the junction contained 8 bases not matched to a gene. Germline CDR1 and CDR2: GTSNPN and SVGIG (reference sequence). The CDR3 length is 13 residues. The CDR3, as DNA: TGTGCCTGGAGGCCCACCCGACTAGCGGAGCAGTTCTTC. Translating gives CAWRPTRLAEQFF.

The V gene is TRBV20-1, the J gene TRBJ2-1; D call uncertain. Germline V gene sequence: CDR1 DFQATT, CDR2 SNEGSKA (reference sequence). V gave up 5 bases and J gave up 5 bases, with 10 bases separating them. The CDR3 has 12 amino acids. DNA of the CDR3: TGCAGTGCTTATACGACTGACAATGAGCAGTTCTTC. It translates to CSAYTTDNEQFF.

This clonotype has just a few counts. The chain links TRBV15 to TRBJ1-1; no reliable D call. The CDR3 contains 14 residues. Germline-derived CDR1 and CDR2 are LNHNV and YYDKDF (reference sequence). Trimming took 0 bases from V and 1 from J, leaving 6 bases between them. CDR3: CATSREFGNTEAFF. CDR3 in DNA: TGTGCCACCAGCAGAGAGTTCGGGAACACTGAAGCTTTCTTT.